This entry lists 22 T cell receptor beta chains sequenced from one sample in a study of blood T cell repertoires in COVID-19. Method: immunoSEQ multiplex PCR; TCRdb's copy keeps in-frame clones and lacks some. The sample shows approximately 78,000 clones, over 65% of them seen only once. Sequenced input: peripheral blood. These receptor sequences come from a woman over 75 with acute or convalescent COVID-19.

This chain connects TRBV3-1 (or the pseudogene TRBV3-2) to TRBJ2-7, with 8 bases that match TRBD2. There are 15 residues in the CDR3. Germline CDR1 is LGHDT and CDR2 is YNNKEL (reference sequence). V lost 3 bases, J lost 6 bases, and 10 bases stayed unmatched. The CDR3 DNA reads as TGTGCCAGCAGCCACAGCGGGAGTAGAGGGGCCGAGCAGTACTTC. It codes for CASSHSGSRGAEQYF.

The sample holds a few counts of this clone. The V and J genes are TRBV19 and TRBJ2-2; D is undetermined. The CDR3 sequence is 14 residues long. With 3 bases removed from V and 6 bases from J, the gap between germline ends came to 11 bases. CDR1 and CDR2 (germline): LNHDA, SQIVND (reference sequence). The CDR3 DNA reads TGTGCCAGTAGTATTAACTCCGCGGCCGGGGAGCTGTTTTTT. Encoded protein: CASSINSAAGELFF.

The chain combines TRBV30 with TRBJ2-7; 10 bases match TRBD1. With 7 bases clipped from V and 3 bases from J, the junction kept 3 bases outside the gene matches. This CDR3 has 12 residues. Germline V gene data show CDR1 as GTSNPN and CDR2 as SVGIG (reference sequence). As DNA, the CDR3 is TGTGCCTCATGGGACAGGGGCTACGAGCAGTACTTC. Its translation: CASWDRGYEQYF.

The genes are TRBV5-1 and TRBJ2-3; D perhaps matches TRBD2 (6 bases). CDR1 and CDR2 (germline): SGHRS, YFSETQ. The length of the CDR3 is 14 residues. V lost 2 bases and J lost 3, with 10 bases in between. The CDR3 loop is CASSLSGRTDTQYF. CDR3 DNA: TGCGCCAGCAGCTTATCAGGGAGGACAGATACGCAGTATTTT.

The J gene is TRBJ2-7, the V gene TRBV6-5, with a tentative D call TRBD1 (5 bases). There are 15 residues in the CDR3. Germline V gives CDR1 MNHEY, CDR2 SVGAGI. The ends were cut back, 6 bases at V and 3 bases at J, with 18 bases in the middle. CDR3 protein: CASSPGRDSFYEQYF. Here the CDR3 DNA reads TGTGCCAGCAGCCCCGGGCGTGACAGCTTCTACGAGCAGTACTTC.

This clone has at least ten counts. The V call is TRBV27, the J call TRBJ1-5; the D gene is possibly TRBD1 (6 bases). V dropped 3 bases and J dropped 4 bases, with 10 bases sitting between them. This CDR3 contains 14 residues. Germline V gives CDR1 MNHEY, CDR2 SMNVEV (reference sequence). CDR3 bases: TGTGCCAGCAGTTTTTCAGGGGAGAATCAGCCCCAGCATTTT. Its protein product is CASSFSGENQPQHF.

The chain links TRBV14 to TRBJ2-2; TRBD1 matches at 8 bases. The CDR3 has 16 residues. Germline V CDR1 and CDR2: SGHDN, FVKESK. After removal of 6 bases from V and 4 bases from J, the junction contained 10 bases not matched to a gene. The CDR3 protein is CASSHTRTGRTGELFF. The CDR3 DNA is TGTGCCAGCAGTCATACCCGGACAGGGCGCACCGGGGAGCTGTTTTTT.

The chain joins TRBV9 to TRBJ2-2, with D perhaps TRBD2 (6 bases). Germline assignment: CDR1 SGDLS and CDR2 YYNGEE. The CDR3 extends over 15 amino acids. V dropped 1 base and J dropped 2 bases, with 9 bases sitting between them. CDR3 DNA: TGTGCCAGCAGCGTAATAGCGGATAACACCGGGGAGCTGTTTTTT. Protein: CASSVIADNTGELFF. Filled out from reference TRBV9 and TRBJ2-2, the complete variable domain reads DSGVTQTPKHLITATGQRVTLRCSPRSGDLSVYWYQQSLDQGLQFLIQYYNGEERAKGNILERFSAQQFPDLHSELNLSSLELGDSALYFCASSVIADNTGELFFGEGSRLTVL.

The chain couples TRBV9 to TRBJ2-7, with D possibly being TRBD1 (6 bases). The CDR3 consists of 16 residues. The germline V and J ends were trimmed by 2 bases and 2 bases, with 17 bases remaining between them. Per germline, CDR1 SGDLS and CDR2 YYNGEE. The CDR3 DNA reads as TGTGCCAGCAGCGTGGGACCGGGACAACCAACCTACGAGCAGTACTTC. Amino acid sequence: CASSVGPGQPTYEQYF.

J is TRBJ1-2 and V is TRBV4-1; 7 nucleotides match TRBD1. Trimming cost V 1 base and J 6 bases; bases outside gene matches: 8. Per germline, CDR1 MGHRA and CDR2 YSYEKL. CDR3 length: 15 residues. CDR3 protein: CASSQGDDRADGYTF. CDR3 sequence (DNA): TGCGCCAGCAGCCAAGGGGATGACAGGGCGGATGGCTACACCTTC.

The rearrangement joins TRBV7-2 to TRBJ2-1; D might be TRBD2 (7 bases). The CDR3 extends over 14 amino acids. Trimming stripped 8 bases from V and 4 bases from J, with 15 bases between. Per germline, CDR1 SGHTA and CDR2 FQGNSA. The CDR3 sequence: CASQSGGRYNEQFF. The CDR3 DNA reads TGTGCCAGCCAGTCGGGGGGCAGGTACAATGAGCAGTTCTTC.

V usage is TRBV5-1 and J usage is TRBJ2-2; D unresolved. The ends were cut back, 3 bases at V and 7 bases at J, with 4 bases in the middle. Looked up from germline, CDR1 is SGHRS and CDR2 is YFSETQ. This CDR3 contains 11 residues. CDR3 DNA sequence: TGCGCCAGCAGCTATTACGGGGAGCTGTTTTTT. Its translation: CASSYYGELFF.

This clone was observed once. The CDR3 DNA follows: TGTGCCACCACCTCTAGGGGGCCTGGGGGCTACACCTTC. This encodes CATTSRGPGGYTF. The genes are TRBV15 and TRBJ1-2; TRBD1 matches 7 bases. Germline CDR1 LNHNV, CDR2 YYDKDF (reference sequence). Unmatched junction bases numbered 10, after V lost 7 bases and J lost 8 bases. The length of the CDR3 is 13 residues.

This clone was observed a handful of times. CDR3 region: CASSLGQTGAWTEAFF. CDR3 nucleotide sequence: TGCGCCAGCAGCTTGGGACAAACAGGGGCTTGGACTGAAGCTTTCTTT. The rearrangement uses TRBV5-1 and TRBJ1-1, with 7 bases aligning to TRBD1. With 0 bases clipped from V and 5 bases from J, the junction kept 10 bases outside the gene matches. From germline, CDR1 is SGHRS and CDR2 YFSETQ. The CDR3 has 16 amino acids.

V and J are TRBV19 and TRBJ2-1, with TRBD2 matching 11 bases. The CDR3 has 16 amino acids. Germline V gene data show CDR1 as LNHDA and CDR2 as SQIVND (reference sequence). Trimming removed 9 bases from V and 0 bases from J; junction bases left unmatched: 7. Here the CDR3 reads CASNLLAGGSYNEQFF. The CDR3 DNA follows: TGTGCCAGCAACCTCCTAGCGGGGGGCTCCTACAATGAGCAGTTCTTC.

This clone was seen only once. The chain carries TRBV2 and TRBJ1-4; D call uncertain. Germline CDR1 is SNHLY and CDR2 is FYNNEI. Between the trimmed V and J ends, which lost 7 bases and 3 bases, there was a span of 9 bases. The CDR3 has 13 amino acids. CDR3 amino acids: CASMSLPNEKLFF. In DNA, the CDR3 is TGTGCCAGCATGAGTTTACCTAATGAAAAACTGTTTTTT.

There are a few counts of this clone. V is TRBV19 and J is TRBJ1-4, with D possibly being TRBD1 (6 bases). The V gene lost 5 bases and the J gene lost 5 bases, with 9 bases spanning the gap. Germline-derived CDR1 and CDR2 are LNHDA and SQIVND (reference sequence). The CDR3 runs to 13 residues. The CDR3 region has the DNA TGTGCCAGTAGTGACAGGTTCAATGAAAAACTGTTTTTT. Amino acid sequence: CASSDRFNEKLFF.

This chain uses TRBV19 with TRBJ2-1; TRBD2 agrees at 15 bases. This CDR3 is built from 20 residues. Germline V gene data show CDR1 as LNHDA and CDR2 as SQIVND (reference sequence). V shed 8 bases and J 0 bases; nucleotides not matched to a gene: 14. DNA for the CDR3: TGTGCCAGTTGGACTAGCGGGGGGGGGAGCCGAAGAAGCTCCTACAATGAGCAGTTCTTC. Amino acids: CASWTSGGGSRRSSYNEQFF. Full variable domain (rest looked up from reference TRBV19 and TRBJ2-1): DGGITQSPKYLFRKEGQNVTLSCEQNLNHDAMYWYRQDPGQGLRLIYYSQIVNDFQKGDIAEGYSVSREKKESFPLTVTSAQKNPTAFYLCASWTSGGGSRRSSYNEQFFGPGTRLTVL.

The rearrangement links TRBV5-1 to TRBJ1-3, with a weak D call TRBD1 (5 bases). The CDR3 has 15 residues. Per germline, CDR1 SGHRS and CDR2 YFSETQ. Deletions cut 5 bases from V and 0 bases from J, with 12 bases between. CDR3 residues: CASSRSGASGNTIYF. The CDR3 nucleotides read TGCGCCAGCAGTAGGTCTGGGGCCTCTGGAAACACCATATATTTT.

J is TRBJ2-7 and V is TRBV9, with 7 bases aligning to TRBD2. The V gene end was trimmed by 0 bases and the J gene end by 0 bases; junction bases not matched to a gene: 15. Germline V gives CDR1 SGDLS, CDR2 YYNGEE. The CDR3 is made up of 19 amino acids. Here the CDR3 DNA reads TGTGCCAGCAGCGTAGGAGAGAGGGGTGGCGGGAGTGGCTCCTACGAGCAGTACTTC. Its translation is CASSVGERGGGSGSYEQYF.

The chain has TRBV2 and TRBJ2-5, with 15 bases lining up with TRBD2. The CDR3 has 19 amino acids. V was clipped by 6 bases and J by 5 bases; unmatched bases: 16. The germline V gene encodes CDR1 SNHLY and CDR2 FYNNEI. This chain's CDR3 is CASSLTPGLAGGGGETQYF. The CDR3 DNA reads as TGTGCCAGCAGCTTGACACCGGGACTAGCGGGAGGAGGGGGGGAGACCCAGTACTTC.

The J gene is TRBJ1-2, the V gene TRBV14; tentatively, D is TRBD1 (6 bases). This CDR3 region has 14 residues. Trimming took off 0 bases at V and 7 bases at J, with 12 bases between the two ends. The V gene's germline CDR1 is SGHDN and CDR2 FVKESK. The CDR3 is CASSQDNRVFGYTF. Written as DNA, the CDR3 is TGTGCCAGCAGCCAAGATAACAGGGTTTTTGGCTACACCTTC.